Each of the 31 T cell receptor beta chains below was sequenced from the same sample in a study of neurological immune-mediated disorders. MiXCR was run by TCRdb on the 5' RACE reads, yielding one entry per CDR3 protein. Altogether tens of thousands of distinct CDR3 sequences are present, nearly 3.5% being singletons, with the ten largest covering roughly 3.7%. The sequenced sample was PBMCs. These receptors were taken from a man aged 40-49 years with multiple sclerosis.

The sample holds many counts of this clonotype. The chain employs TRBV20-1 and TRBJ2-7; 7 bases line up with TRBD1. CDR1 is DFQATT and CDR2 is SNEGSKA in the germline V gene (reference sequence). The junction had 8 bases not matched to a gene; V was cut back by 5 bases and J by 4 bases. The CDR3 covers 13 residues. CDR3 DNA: TGCAGTGCTGTGGGACAGCCCCGATACGAGCAGTACTTC. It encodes CSAVGQPRYEQYF.

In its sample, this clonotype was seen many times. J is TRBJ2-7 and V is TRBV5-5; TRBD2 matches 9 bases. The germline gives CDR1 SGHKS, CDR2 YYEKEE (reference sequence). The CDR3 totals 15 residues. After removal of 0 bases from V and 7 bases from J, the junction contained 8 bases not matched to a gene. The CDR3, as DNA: TGTGCCAGCAGCTTGGCCGGTACTAGCGGGTTTGAGCAGTACTTC. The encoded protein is CASSLAGTSGFEQYF.

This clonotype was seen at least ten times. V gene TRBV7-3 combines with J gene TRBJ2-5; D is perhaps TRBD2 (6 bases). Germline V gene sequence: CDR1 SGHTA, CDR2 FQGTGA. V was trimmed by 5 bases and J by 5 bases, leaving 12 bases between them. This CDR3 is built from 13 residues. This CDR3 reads CASSQGAGETQYF. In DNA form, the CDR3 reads TGTGCCAGCAGCCAAGGGGCGGGGGAGACCCAGTACTTC. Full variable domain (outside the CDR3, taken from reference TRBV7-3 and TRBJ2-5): GAGVSQTPSNKVTEKGKYVELRCDPISGHTALYWYRQSLGQGPEFLIYFQGTGAADDSGLPNDRFFAVRPEGSVSTLKIQRTERGDSAVYLCASSQGAGETQYFGPGTRLLVL.

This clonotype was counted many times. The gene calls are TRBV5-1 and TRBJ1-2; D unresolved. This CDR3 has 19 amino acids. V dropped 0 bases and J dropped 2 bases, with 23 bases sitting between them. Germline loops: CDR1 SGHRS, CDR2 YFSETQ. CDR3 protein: CASSLEASILSMQNYGYTF. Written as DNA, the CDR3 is TGCGCCAGCAGCTTGGAGGCCAGTATATTAAGCATGCAGAACTATGGCTACACCTTC.

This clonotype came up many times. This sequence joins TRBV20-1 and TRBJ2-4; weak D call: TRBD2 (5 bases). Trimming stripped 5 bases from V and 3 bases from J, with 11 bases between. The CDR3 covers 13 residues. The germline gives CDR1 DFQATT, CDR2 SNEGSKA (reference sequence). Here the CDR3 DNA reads TGCAGTGCTGGTAGCGTGTTCAAAAACATTCAGTACTTC. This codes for CSAGSVFKNIQYF.

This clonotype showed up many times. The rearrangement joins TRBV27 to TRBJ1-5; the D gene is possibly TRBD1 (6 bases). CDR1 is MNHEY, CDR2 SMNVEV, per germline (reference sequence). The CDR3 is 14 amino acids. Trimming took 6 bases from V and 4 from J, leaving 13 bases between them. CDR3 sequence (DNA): TGTGCCAGCAGCCCAGGGGTTCTAAATCAGCCCCAGCATTTT. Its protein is CASSPGVLNQPQHF.

The CDR3 sequence is CASSQDGRQTLGQETQYF. In nucleotides, the CDR3 is TGTGCCAGCAGCCAAGATGGACGGCAGACCCTAGGCCAAGAGACCCAGTACTTC. The chain recombines TRBV14 with TRBJ2-5; no clear D. V dropped 0 bases and J dropped 1 base, with 18 bases sitting between them. Germline lookup yields CDR1 SGHDN and CDR2 FVKESK. This CDR3 spans 18 amino acids.

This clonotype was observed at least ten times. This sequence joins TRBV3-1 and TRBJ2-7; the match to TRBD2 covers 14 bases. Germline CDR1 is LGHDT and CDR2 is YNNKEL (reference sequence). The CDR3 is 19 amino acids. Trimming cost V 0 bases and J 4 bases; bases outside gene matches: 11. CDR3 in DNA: TGTGCCAGCAGCCAAGACCATCCCGGGACTAGCGGGGGTAGGTACGAGCAGTACTTC. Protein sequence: CASSQDHPGTSGGRYEQYF.

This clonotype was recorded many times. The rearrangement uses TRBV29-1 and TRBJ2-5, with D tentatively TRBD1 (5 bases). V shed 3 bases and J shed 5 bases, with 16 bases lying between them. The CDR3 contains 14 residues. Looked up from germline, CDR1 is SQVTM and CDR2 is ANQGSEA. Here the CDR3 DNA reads TGCAGCGTTGACAAACAGGCCCTGGGGGAGACCCAGTACTTC. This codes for CSVDKQALGETQYF.

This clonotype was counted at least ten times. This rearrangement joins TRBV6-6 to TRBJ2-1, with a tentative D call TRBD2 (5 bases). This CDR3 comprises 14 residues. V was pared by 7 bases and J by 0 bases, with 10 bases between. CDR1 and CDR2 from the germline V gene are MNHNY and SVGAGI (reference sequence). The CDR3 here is CASTGVSSYNEQFF. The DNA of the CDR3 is TGTGCCAGCACCGGGGTAAGCTCCTACAATGAGCAGTTCTTC.

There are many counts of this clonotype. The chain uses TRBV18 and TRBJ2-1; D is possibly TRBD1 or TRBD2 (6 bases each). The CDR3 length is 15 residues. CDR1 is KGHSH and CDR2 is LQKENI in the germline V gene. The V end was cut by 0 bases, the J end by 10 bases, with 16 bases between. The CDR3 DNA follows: TGTGCCAGCTCACCACCGGGGGGCGAGGAAGGGGAGCAGTTCTTC. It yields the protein CASSPPGGEEGEQFF.

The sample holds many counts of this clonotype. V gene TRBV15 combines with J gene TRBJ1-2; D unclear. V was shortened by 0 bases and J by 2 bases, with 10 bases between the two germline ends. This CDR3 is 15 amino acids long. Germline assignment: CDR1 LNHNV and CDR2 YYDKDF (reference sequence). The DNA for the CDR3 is TGTGCCACCAGCAGAGAGTACGGTGAGAACTATGGCTACACCTTC. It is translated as CATSREYGENYGYTF.

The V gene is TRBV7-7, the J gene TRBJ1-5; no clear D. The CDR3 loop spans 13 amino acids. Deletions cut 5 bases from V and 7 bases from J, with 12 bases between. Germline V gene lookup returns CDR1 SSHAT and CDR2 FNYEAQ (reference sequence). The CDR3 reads CASSPGLSQPQHF. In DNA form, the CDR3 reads TGTGCCAGCAGCCCCGGGCTGAGCCAGCCCCAGCATTTT.

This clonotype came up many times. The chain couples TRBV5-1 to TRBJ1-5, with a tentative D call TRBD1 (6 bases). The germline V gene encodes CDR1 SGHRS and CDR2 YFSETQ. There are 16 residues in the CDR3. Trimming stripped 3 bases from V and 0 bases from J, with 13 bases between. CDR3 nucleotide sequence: TGCGCCAGCAGCTCTCACAGGGTGGATAGCAATCAGCCCCAGCATTTT. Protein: CASSSHRVDSNQPQHF.

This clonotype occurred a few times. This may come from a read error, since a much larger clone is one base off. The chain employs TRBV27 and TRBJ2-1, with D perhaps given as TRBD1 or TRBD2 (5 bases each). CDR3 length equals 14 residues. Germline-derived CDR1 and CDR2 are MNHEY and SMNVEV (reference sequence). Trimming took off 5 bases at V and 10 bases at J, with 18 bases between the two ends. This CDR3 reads CASSHGTERREQFF. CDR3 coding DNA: TGTGCCAGCAGTCACGGGACGGAGAGGCGAGAGCAGTTCTTC.

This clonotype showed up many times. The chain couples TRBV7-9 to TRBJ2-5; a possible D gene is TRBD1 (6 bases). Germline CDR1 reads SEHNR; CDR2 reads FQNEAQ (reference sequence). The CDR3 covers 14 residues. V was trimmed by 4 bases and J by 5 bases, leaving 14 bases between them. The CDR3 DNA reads TGTGCCAGCAGCTCCTACGACAGGAGGGAGACCCAGTACTTC. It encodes CASSSYDRRETQYF.

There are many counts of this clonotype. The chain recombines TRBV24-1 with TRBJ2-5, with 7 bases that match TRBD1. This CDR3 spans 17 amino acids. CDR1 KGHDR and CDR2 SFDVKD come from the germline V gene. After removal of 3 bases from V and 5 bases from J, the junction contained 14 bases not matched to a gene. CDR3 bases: TGTGCCACCAGTGATCCCTCTGGGACAGAGGGACGGGAGACCCAGTACTTC. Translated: CATSDPSGTEGRETQYF.

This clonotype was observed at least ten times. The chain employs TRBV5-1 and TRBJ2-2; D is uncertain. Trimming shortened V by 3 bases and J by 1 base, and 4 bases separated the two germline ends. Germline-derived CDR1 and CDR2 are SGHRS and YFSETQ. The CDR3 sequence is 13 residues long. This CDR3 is CASSWENTGELFF. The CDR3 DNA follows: TGCGCCAGCAGCTGGGAGAACACCGGGGAGCTGTTTTTT.

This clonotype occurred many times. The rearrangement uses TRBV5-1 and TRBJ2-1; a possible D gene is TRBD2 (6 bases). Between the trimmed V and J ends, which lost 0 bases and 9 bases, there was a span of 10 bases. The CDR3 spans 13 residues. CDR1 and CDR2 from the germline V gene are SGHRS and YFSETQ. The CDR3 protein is CASSLAVGGEQFF. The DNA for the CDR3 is TGCGCCAGCAGCTTGGCCGTCGGGGGTGAGCAGTTCTTC.

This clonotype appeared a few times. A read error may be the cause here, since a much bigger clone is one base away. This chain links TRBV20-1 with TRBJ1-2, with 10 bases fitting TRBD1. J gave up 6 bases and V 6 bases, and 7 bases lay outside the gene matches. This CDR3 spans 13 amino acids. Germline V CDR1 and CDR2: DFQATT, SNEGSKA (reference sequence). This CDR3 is CSADPTGGNGYTF. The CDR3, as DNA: TGCAGTGCAGACCCGACAGGGGGCAATGGCTACACCTTC.

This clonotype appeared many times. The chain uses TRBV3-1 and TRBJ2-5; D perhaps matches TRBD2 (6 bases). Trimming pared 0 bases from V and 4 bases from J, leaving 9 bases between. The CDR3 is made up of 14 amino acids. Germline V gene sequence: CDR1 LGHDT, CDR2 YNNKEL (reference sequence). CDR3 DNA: TGTGCCAGCAGCCAAGATCTGGGAGGAGAGACCCAGTACTTC. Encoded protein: CASSQDLGGETQYF.

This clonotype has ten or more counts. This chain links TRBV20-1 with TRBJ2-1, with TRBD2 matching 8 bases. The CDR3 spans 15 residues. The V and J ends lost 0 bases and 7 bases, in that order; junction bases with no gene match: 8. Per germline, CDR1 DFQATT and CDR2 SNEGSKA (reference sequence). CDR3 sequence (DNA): TGCAGTGCTAGAGATTCCAGCGGGAGAGGGAATGAGCAGTTCTTC. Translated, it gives CSARDSSGRGNEQFF.

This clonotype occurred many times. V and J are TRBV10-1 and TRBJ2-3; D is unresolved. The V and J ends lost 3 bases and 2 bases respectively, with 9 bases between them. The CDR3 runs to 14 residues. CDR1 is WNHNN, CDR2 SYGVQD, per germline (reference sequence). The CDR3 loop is CASSEGAVTDTQYF. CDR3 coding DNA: TGCGCCAGCAGTGAAGGCGCCGTCACAGATACGCAGTATTTT.

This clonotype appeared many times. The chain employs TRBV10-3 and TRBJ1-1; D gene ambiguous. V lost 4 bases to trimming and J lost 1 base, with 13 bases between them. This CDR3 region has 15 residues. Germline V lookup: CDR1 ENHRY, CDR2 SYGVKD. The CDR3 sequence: CAISATRTENTEAFF. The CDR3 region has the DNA TGTGCCATCAGTGCTACCCGGACGGAGAACACTGAAGCTTTCTTT.

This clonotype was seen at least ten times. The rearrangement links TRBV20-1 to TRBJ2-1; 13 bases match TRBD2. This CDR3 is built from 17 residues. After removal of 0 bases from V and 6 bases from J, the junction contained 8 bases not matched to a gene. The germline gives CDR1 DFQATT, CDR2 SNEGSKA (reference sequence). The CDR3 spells CSARDSGLAGDSNEQFF. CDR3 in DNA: TGCAGTGCTAGAGATTCCGGACTAGCGGGAGATAGCAATGAGCAGTTCTTC.

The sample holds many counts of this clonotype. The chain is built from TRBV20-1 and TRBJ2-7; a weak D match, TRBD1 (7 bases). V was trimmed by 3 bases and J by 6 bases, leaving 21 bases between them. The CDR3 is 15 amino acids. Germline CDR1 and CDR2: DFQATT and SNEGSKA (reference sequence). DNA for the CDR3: TGCAGTGCTAGTGGCCGACAGGGCGGGATTTCCGAGCAGTACTTC. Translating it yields CSASGRQGGISEQYF.

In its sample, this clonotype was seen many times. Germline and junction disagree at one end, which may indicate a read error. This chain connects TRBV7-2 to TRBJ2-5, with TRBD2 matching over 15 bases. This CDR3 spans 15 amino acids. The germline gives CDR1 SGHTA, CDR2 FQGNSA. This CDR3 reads CASSSGLAGGYPGNF. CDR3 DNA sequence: TGTGCCAGCAGCTCGGGACTAGCGGGAGGTTACCCTGGCAACTTC. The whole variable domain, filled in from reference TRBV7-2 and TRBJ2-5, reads GAGVSQSPSNKVTEKGKDVELRCDPISGHTALYWYRQSLGQGLEFLIYFQGNSAPDKSGLPSDRFSAERTGGSVSTLTIQRTQQEDSAVYLCASSSGLAGGYPGNFGPGTRLLVL.

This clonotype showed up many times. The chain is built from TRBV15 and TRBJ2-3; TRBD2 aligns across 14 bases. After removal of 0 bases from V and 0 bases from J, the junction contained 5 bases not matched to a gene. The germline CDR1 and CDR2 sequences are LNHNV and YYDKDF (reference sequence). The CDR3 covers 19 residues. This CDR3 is CATSRDGLAGGGSTDTQYF. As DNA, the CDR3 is TGTGCCACCAGCAGAGACGGACTAGCGGGAGGAGGTAGCACAGATACGCAGTATTTT. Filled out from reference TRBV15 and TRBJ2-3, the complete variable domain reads DAMVIQNPRYQVTQFGKPVTLSCSQTLNHNVMYWYQQKSSQAPKLLFHYYDKDFNNEADTPDNFQSRRPNTSFCFLDIRSPGLGDTAMYLCATSRDGLAGGGSTDTQYFGPGTRLTVL.

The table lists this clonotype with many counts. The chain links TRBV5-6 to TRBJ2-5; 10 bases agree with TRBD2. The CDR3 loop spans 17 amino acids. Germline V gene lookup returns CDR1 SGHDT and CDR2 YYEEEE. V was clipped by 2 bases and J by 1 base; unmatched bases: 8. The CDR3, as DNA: TGTGCCAGCAGCTTCGCCGGGACTAGCGAGATCCAAGAGACCCAGTACTTC. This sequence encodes CASSFAGTSEIQETQYF.

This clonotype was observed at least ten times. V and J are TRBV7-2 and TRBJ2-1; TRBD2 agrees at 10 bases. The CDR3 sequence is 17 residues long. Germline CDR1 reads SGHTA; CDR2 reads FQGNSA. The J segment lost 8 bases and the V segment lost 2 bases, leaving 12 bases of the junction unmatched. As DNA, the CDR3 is TGTGCCAGCAGCTTAAGTCTAGCGGGGGCCGGGATGGATGAGCAGTTCTTC. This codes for CASSLSLAGAGMDEQFF.

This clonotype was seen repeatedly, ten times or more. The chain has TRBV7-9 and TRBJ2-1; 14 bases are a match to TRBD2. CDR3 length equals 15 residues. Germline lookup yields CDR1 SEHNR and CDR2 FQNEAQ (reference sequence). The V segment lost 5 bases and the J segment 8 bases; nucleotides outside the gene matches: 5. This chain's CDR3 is CASSPGTSGSDEQFF. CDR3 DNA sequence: TGTGCCAGCAGCCCAGGGACTAGCGGGAGCGATGAGCAGTTCTTC.